Shown below are 15 T cell receptor beta chains from a single sample sequenced in a study of sequential checkpoint blockade in melanoma. TCRdb keeps only in-frame clones here, not all; method: immunoSEQ multiplex PCR. The data contain over 10,000 clones, 82% of them singletons. Treatment reported: randomized to nivolumab then ipilimumab (arm A) or the reverse (arm B). This specimen consisted of CD8+ T cells sorted from blood (inferred from file names), obtained from a patient given nivolumab and ipilimumab in sequence. These receptors originate from a human donor with melanoma.

This chain uses TRBV29-1 with TRBJ1-1, with D hard to call. This CDR3 spans 12 amino acids. Germline V gene lookup returns CDR1 SQVTM and CDR2 ANQGSEA. The V end was cut by 6 bases, the J end by 6 bases, with 14 bases between. This chain's CDR3 is CSVVVTGAEAFF. CDR3 DNA: TGCAGCGTCGTCGTTACCGGGGCTGAAGCTTTCTTT.

The chain carries TRBV4-1 and TRBJ2-7; the D gene is possibly TRBD1 (5 bases). The V gene's germline CDR1 is MGHRA and CDR2 YSYEKL. V dropped 1 base and J dropped 5 bases, with 12 bases sitting between them. This CDR3 region has 14 residues. In nucleotides, the CDR3 is TGCGCCAGCAGCCAAGGTATCAGGGTGGACGAGCAGTACTTC. This sequence encodes CASSQGIRVDEQYF.

The chain links TRBV19 to TRBJ2-1; D possibly corresponds to TRBD2 (5 bases). CDR1 is LNHDA, CDR2 SQIVND, per germline (reference sequence). The CDR3 covers 14 residues. V gave up 3 bases and J gave up 11 bases, with 17 bases separating them. This CDR3 is CASSISAARVQQFF. In DNA, the CDR3 is TGTGCCAGTAGTATTAGCGCTGCTCGGGTACAGCAGTTCTTC. Combining the CDR3 with reference TRBV19 and TRBJ2-1 gives the whole variable domain DGGITQSPKYLFRKEGQNVTLSCEQNLNHDAMYWYRQDPGQGLRLIYYSQIVNDFQKGDIAEGYSVSREKKESFPLTVTSAQKNPTAFYLCASSISAARVQQFFGPGTRLTVL.

The chain links TRBV11-2 to TRBJ2-1; D unresolved. CDR1 is SGHAT, CDR2 FQNNGV, per germline. The V and J ends lost 1 base and 0 bases respectively, with 7 bases between them. CDR3 length equals 15 residues. The CDR3 loop is CASSLAWSSYNEQFF. CDR3 in DNA: TGTGCCAGCAGCTTAGCCTGGAGCTCCTACAATGAGCAGTTCTTC.

This chain connects TRBV7-9 to TRBJ2-1; D gene unclear. CDR1 is SEHNR and CDR2 is FQNEAQ in the germline V gene (reference sequence). This CDR3 contains 15 residues. V was clipped by 2 bases and J by 2 bases, with 10 bases between them. CDR3: CASSLPASAYNEQFF. The CDR3 DNA reads as TGTGCCAGCAGCTTACCAGCGAGCGCCTACAATGAGCAGTTCTTC.

This chain links TRBV5-1 with TRBJ2-1; 10 positions agree with TRBD2. Unmatched junction bases numbered 6, after V lost 0 bases and J lost 0 bases. The germline gives CDR1 SGHRS, CDR2 YFSETQ. The CDR3 has 18 amino acids. The CDR3 DNA follows: TGCGCCAGCAGCTTGGCTAGCGGGAGCCCAAGCTCCTACAATGAGCAGTTCTTC. Protein: CASSLASGSPSSYNEQFF. Variable domain in full (rest from reference TRBV5-1 and TRBJ2-1): KAGVTQTPRYLIKTRGQQVTLSCSPISGHRSVSWYQQTPGQGLQFLFEYFSETQRNKGNFPGRFSGRQFSNSRSEMNVSTLELGDSALYLCASSLASGSPSSYNEQFFGPGTRLTVL.

The V gene is TRBV2, the J gene TRBJ1-1, with TRBD1 identical over 7 bases. Germline-derived CDR1 and CDR2 are SNHLY and FYNNEI. This CDR3 has 15 amino acids. V gave up 5 bases and J gave up 6 bases; unmatched junction bases: 12. CDR3 residues: CASSIQGEASSEAFF. In DNA form, the CDR3 reads TGTGCCAGCAGTATCCAGGGGGAGGCTTCTTCTGAAGCTTTCTTT.

This clone ranks as medium-sized. This chain joins TRBV28 and TRBJ1-5; D not resolved. The CDR3 has 14 residues. The germline V gene encodes CDR1 MDHEN and CDR2 SYDVKM. Trimming pared 6 bases from V and 1 base from J, leaving 10 bases between. The CDR3 DNA reads TGTGCCAGCAGCGACTGGCAGAGCAATCAGCCCCAGCATTTT. This sequence encodes CASSDWQSNQPQHF.

This rearrangement joins TRBV5-1 to TRBJ2-3; TRBD1 matches 7 bases. The CDR3 consists of 16 residues. Germline assignment: CDR1 SGHRS and CDR2 YFSETQ. Losses at the gene ends were 2 bases for V and 2 bases for J; bases not matched to a gene: 8. CDR3 DNA: TGCGCCAGCAGCTTATCGGGACAGACTGTCACAGATACGCAGTATTTT. Protein sequence: CASSLSGQTVTDTQYF.

The V and J genes are TRBV5-1 and TRBJ2-1; TRBD2 matches at 10 bases. Germline lookup yields CDR1 SGHRS and CDR2 YFSETQ. The CDR3 extends over 15 amino acids. Germline trimming cut 4 bases from V and 3 bases from J; bases unmatched to any gene: 4. The CDR3 nucleotides are TGCGCCAGCAGCATTGGACTAGCGGACTACAATGAGCAGTTCTTC. Translating it yields CASSIGLADYNEQFF.

The CDR3 nucleotides are TGTGCCAGCAGTTACTCGATGGGACTAGAGTACGAGCAGTACTTC. It specifies CASSYSMGLEYEQYF. V is TRBV6-5 and J is TRBJ2-7, with TRBD2 matching 8 bases. Per the germline V gene, CDR1 is MNHEY and CDR2 is SVGAGI. This CDR3 is built from 15 residues. Unmatched junction bases numbered 5, after V lost 0 bases and J lost 4 bases.

The chain has TRBV28 and TRBJ1-5, with a weak D call TRBD1 (5 bases). The germline V and J ends were trimmed by 3 bases and 6 bases, with 12 bases remaining between them. Germline lookup yields CDR1 MDHEN and CDR2 SYDVKM. CDR3 size: 14 residues. CDR3 coding DNA: TGTGCCAGCAGTTTTCAGGGTATCAGTCAGCCCCAGCATTTT. This translates into CASSFQGISQPQHF. Full variable domain (remainder filled in from reference TRBV28 and TRBJ1-5): DVKVTQSSRYLVKRTGEKVFLECVQDMDHENMFWYRQDPGLGLRLIYFSYDVKMKEKGDIPEGYSVSREKKERFSLILESASTNQTSMYLCASSFQGISQPQHFGDGTRLSIL.

The V and J genes are TRBV6-5 and TRBJ2-7; 9 bases are a match to TRBD1. This CDR3 region has 13 residues. Germline V gene sequence: CDR1 MNHEY, CDR2 SVGAGI. With 6 bases clipped from V and 9 bases from J, the junction kept 9 bases outside the gene matches. CDR3 nucleotide sequence: TGTGCCAGCAGCAACGGACAGGGGAGCGGGCAGTACTTC. It yields the protein CASSNGQGSGQYF.

The chain carries TRBV7-6 and TRBJ1-4; possible D gene TRBD1, 5 bases. Trimming removed 5 bases at V and 4 bases at J, with 20 bases between. This CDR3 contains 17 residues. CDR1 is SGHVS, CDR2 FNYEAQ, per germline. The CDR3 region is CASSPSGLAGLNEKLFF. Here the CDR3 DNA reads TGTGCCAGCAGCCCAAGCGGGCTTGCAGGGCTTAATGAAAAACTGTTTTTT.

The chain carries TRBV29-1 and TRBJ2-2; D is perhaps TRBD2 (5 bases). Trimming left V 5 bases short and J 1 base short, with 14 bases between. The CDR3 runs 15 residues. Germline CDR1 reads SQVTM; CDR2 reads ANQGSEA. In DNA, the CDR3 is TGCAGCGTTCGCGGCCGGGATATGAACACCGGGGAGCTGTTTTTT. It yields the protein CSVRGRDMNTGELFF.